This TCR beta chain was captured by sequencing in a study of cytomegalovirus exposure and HLA in healthy donors. Overall study results and limits: Previous analysis showed most TCR beta V segments were productive about 90% or about 30% of the time.

Looked up from germline, CDR1 is LGHNA and CDR2 is YSLEER. V lost 0 bases to trimming and J lost 4 bases; unmatched junction nucleotides: 5. The CDR3 is 16 residues long. With respect to this clone: Antigen unknown.

Primers for the PCR totalled 60 Vbeta and 13 Jbeta. The assay was immunoSEQ multiplex PCR, and TCRdb's table has in-frame clones only and misses some. The table shows under 200,000 clones, with 9.5% to 15% occurring only once. The donors gave bone marrow, and they were healthy. These donors counted as nominally healthy when sampled, but unrecorded immune exposures were likely. This receptor was obtained from a man aged 50 or older in good health and CMV-seropositive. The specimen sequenced was PBMCs. The V call is TRBV4-3, the J call TRBJ1-5; 8 bases fit TRBD1. The CDR3 protein is CASSQDGTGENQPQHF. CDR3 nucleotides: TGCGCCAGCAGCCAAGATGGGACAGGAGAAAATCAGCCCCAGCATTTT.